The subject of this entry is one TCR beta chain. Its target is not known. The data were obtained in a study of T cell responses to AZD1222 COVID-19 vaccine. Study-wide results and limits: Of spike-specific TCRs, nearly half reportedly target regions left unmutated in variants. At baseline, seropositivity was found in only a handful of AZD1222 recipients. Across spike, vaccine-associated CD4 TCRs were found, dominant at 160-218 and 743-854. Clonal diversity was possibly underestimated; the donors were predominantly white British and more often female.

The length of the CDR3 is 17 residues. Germline V lookup: CDR1 GTSNPN, CDR2 SVGIG (reference sequence). With V trimmed by 3 bases and J by 7 bases, 16 bases remained unmatched. Assay: immunoSEQ multiplex PCR; the TCRdb copy retains only in-frame clones and omits some. The sample lists around 130,000 clones, more than 90% occurring once. The chain recombines TRBV30 with TRBJ1-5; 9 bases are a match to TRBD1. This receptor was identified in an adult who received the AZD1222 COVID-19 vaccine. The sample in question was peripheral blood, obtained 28 days after the second AZD1222 dose. The CDR3 DNA reads as TGTGCCTGGAGGATTTCCGGGACAGGGATCCCGGGGCAGCCCCAGCATTTT. Its translation: CAWRISGTGIPGQPQHF.